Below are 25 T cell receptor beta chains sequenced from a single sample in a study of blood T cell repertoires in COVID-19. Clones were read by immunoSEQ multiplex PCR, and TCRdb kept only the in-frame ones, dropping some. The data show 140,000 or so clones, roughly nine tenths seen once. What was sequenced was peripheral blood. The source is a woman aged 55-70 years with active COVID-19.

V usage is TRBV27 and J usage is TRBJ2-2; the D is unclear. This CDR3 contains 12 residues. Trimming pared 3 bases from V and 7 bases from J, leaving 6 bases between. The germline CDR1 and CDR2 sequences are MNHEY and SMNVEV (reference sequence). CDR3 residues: CASSFELGELFF. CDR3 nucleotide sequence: TGTGCCAGCAGTTTTGAGCTCGGGGAGCTGTTTTTT.

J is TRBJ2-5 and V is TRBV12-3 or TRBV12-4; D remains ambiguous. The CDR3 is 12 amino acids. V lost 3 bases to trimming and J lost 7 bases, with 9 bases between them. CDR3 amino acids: CASSFSFGTQYF. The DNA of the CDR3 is TGTGCCAGCAGTTTTTCGTTCGGGACCCAGTACTTC.

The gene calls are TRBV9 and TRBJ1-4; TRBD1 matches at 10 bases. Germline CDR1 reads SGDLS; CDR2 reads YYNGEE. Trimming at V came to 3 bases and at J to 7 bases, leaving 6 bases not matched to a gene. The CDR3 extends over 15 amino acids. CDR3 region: CASSARDRGIEKLFF. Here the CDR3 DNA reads TGTGCCAGCAGCGCCCGGGACAGGGGTATTGAAAAACTGTTTTTT.

The CDR3: CASSLDRVGARGYSNQPQHF. CDR3 DNA sequence: TGTGCCAGCAGCTTAGATCGCGTGGGGGCGCGGGGGTATAGCAATCAGCCCCAGCATTTT. J is TRBJ1-5 and V is TRBV11-2; a possible D gene is TRBD1 (6 bases). The CDR3 totals 20 residues. From germline, CDR1 is SGHAT and CDR2 FQNNGV. V was trimmed by 0 bases and J by 0 bases, leaving 21 bases between them.

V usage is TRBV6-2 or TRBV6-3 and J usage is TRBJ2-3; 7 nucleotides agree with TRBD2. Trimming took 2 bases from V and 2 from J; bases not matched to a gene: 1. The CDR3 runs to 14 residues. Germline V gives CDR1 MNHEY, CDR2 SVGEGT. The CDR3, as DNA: TGTGCCAGCAGTTACGGGACTACCACAGATACGCAGTATTTT. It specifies CASSYGTTTDTQYF.

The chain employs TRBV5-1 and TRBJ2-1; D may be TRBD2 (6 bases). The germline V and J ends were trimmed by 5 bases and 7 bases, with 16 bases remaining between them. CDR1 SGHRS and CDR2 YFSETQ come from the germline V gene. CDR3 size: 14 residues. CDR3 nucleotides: TGCGCCAGCAGGAAGAGGGATCGGGGGAATGAGCAGTTCTTC. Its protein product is CASRKRDRGNEQFF.

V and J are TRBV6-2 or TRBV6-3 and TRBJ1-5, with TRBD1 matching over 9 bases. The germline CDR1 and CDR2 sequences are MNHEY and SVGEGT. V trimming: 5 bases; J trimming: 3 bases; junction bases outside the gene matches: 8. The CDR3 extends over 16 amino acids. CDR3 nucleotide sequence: TGTGCCAGCAGTCAACGGACAGGGGCAAACAATCAGCCCCAGCATTTT. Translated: CASSQRTGANNQPQHF.

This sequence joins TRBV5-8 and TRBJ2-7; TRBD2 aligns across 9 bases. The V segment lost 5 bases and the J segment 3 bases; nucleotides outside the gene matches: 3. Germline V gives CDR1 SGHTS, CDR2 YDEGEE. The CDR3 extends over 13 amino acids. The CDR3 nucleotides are TGTGCCAGCAGTGTTAGCGGGAGCTACGAGCAGTACTTC. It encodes CASSVSGSYEQYF.

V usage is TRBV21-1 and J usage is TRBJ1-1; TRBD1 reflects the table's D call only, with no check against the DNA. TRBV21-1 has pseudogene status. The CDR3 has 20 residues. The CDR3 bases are TGTGCCAGCAGCAAACAAAGTAGAGGACAGGGTCTATTCATGAACACTGAAGCTTTCTTT. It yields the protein CASSKQSRGQGLFMNTEAFF.

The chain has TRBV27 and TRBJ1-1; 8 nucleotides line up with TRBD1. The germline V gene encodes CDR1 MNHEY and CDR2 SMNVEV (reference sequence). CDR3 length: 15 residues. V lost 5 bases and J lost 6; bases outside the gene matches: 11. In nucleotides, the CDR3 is TGTGCCAGCAGTCAATTACTTCAGGGGGCCGCTGAAGCTTTCTTT. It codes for CASSQLLQGAAEAFF.

CDR3 residues: CASRRDRNRYATNEKLFF. Here the CDR3 DNA reads TGTGCCAGTAGACGGGACAGGAACAGATATGCAACTAATGAAAAACTGTTTTTT. This sequence joins TRBV19 and TRBJ1-4; 8 nucleotides align to TRBD1. Germline trimming cut 6 bases from V and 0 bases from J; bases unmatched to any gene: 12. The CDR3 consists of 18 residues. Germline lookup yields CDR1 LNHDA and CDR2 SQIVND (reference sequence).

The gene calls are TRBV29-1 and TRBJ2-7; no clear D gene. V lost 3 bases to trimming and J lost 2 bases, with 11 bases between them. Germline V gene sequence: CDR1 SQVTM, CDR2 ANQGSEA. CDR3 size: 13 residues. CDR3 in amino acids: CSVDGLRPYEQYF. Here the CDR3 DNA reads TGCAGCGTTGATGGGCTCCGACCCTACGAGCAGTACTTC.

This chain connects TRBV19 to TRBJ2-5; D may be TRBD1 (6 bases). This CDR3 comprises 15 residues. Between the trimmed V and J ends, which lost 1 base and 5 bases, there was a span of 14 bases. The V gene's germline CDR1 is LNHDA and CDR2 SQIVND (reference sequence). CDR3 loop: CASSIVPGEMETQYF. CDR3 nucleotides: TGTGCCAGTAGTATAGTCCCAGGGGAAATGGAGACCCAGTACTTC.

The CDR3 reads CASSEDLRGQPQHF. In DNA, the CDR3 is TGTGCCAGCAGTGAAGATCTGAGAGGACAGCCCCAGCATTTT. The V and J genes are TRBV2 and TRBJ1-5; no clear D gene. V shed 1 base and J shed 7 bases, with 11 bases lying between them. Germline CDR1 reads SNHLY; CDR2 reads FYNNEI. This CDR3 has 14 amino acids.

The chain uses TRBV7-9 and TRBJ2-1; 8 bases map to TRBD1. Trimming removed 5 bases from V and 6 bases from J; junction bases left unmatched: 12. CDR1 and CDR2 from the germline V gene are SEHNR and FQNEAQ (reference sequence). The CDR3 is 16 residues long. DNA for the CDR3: TGTGCCAGCAGCCCCCCCGCCCCCGGGACAGGCAATGAGCAGTTCTTC. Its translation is CASSPPAPGTGNEQFF.

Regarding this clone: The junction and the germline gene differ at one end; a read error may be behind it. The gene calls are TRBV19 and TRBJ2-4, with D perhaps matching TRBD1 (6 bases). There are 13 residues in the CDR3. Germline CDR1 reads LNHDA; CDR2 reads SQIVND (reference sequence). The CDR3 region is CATSYREENIQYF. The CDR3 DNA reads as TGTGCCACTAGTTACAGGGAAGAAAACATTCAGTACTTC.

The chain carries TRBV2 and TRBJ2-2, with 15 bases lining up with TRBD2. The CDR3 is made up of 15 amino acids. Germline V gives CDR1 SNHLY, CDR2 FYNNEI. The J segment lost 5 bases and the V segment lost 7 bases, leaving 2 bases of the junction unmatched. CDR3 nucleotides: TGTGCCAGCAAGGGGACTAGCGGGGGGACCGGGGAGCTGTTTTTT. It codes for CASKGTSGGTGELFF.

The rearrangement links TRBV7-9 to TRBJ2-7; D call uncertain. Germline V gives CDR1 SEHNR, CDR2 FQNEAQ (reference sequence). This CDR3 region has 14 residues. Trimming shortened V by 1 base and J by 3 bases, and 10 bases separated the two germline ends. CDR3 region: CASSLGQANYEQYF. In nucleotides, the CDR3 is TGTGCCAGCAGCTTAGGGCAGGCCAACTACGAGCAGTACTTC.

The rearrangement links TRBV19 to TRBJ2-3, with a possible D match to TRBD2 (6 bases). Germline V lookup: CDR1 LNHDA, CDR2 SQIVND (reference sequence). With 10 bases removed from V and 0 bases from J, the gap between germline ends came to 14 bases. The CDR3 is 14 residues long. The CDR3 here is CATTSGTSTDTQYF. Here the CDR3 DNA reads TGTGCCACCACCAGTGGGACTAGCACAGATACGCAGTATTTT.

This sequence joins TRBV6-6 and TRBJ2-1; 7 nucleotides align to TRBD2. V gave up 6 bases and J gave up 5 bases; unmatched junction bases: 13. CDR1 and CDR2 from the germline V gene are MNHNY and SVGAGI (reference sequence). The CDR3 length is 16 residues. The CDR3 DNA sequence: TGTGCCAGCAGCCGATTCGAGGGAGGGACGAACAATGAGCAGTTCTTC. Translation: CASSRFEGGTNNEQFF.

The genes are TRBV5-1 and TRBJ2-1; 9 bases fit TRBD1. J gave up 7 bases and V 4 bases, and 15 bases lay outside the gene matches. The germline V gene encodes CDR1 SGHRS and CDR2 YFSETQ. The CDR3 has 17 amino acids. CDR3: CASSRRTGASGNNEQFF. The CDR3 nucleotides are TGCGCCAGCAGCCGGCGGACAGGGGCGAGCGGGAATAATGAGCAGTTCTTC.

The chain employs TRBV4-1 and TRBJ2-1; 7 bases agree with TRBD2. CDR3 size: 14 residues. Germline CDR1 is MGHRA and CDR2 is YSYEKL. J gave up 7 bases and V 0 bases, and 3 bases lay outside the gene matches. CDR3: CASSQERGSNEQFF. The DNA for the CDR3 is TGCGCCAGCAGCCAAGAGCGGGGGTCAAATGAGCAGTTCTTC.

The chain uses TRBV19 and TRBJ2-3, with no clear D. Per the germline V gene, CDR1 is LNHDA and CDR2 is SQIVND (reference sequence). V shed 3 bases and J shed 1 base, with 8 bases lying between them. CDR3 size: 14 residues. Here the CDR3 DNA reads TGTGCCAGTAGTATTGGCATCGGCACAGATACGCAGTATTTT. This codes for CASSIGIGTDTQYF.

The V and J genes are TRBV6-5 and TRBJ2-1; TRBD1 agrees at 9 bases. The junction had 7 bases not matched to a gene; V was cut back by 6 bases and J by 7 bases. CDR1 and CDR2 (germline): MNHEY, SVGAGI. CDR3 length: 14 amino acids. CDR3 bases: TGTGCCAGCAGACTTGGGACAGGGAGGAATGAGCAGTTCTTC. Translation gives CASRLGTGRNEQFF.

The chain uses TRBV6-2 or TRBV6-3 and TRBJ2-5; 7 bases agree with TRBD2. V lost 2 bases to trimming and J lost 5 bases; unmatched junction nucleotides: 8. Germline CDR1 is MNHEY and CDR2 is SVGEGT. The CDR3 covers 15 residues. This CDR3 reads CASSYQGGRGETQYF. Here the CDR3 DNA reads TGTGCCAGCAGTTACCAAGGCGGGAGAGGGGAGACCCAGTACTTC.